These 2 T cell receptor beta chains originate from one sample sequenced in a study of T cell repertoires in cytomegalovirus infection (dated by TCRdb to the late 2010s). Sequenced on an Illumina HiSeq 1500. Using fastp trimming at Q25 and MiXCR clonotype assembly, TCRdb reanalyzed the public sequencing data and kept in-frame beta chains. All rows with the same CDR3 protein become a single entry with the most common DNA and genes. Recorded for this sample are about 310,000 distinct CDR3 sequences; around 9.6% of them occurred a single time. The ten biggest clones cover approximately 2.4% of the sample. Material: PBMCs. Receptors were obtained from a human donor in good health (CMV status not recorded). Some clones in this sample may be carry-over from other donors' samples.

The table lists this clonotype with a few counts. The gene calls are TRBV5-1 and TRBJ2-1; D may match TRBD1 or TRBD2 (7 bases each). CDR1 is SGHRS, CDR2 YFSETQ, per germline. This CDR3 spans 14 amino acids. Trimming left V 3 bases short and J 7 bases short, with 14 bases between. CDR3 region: CASSSQGGPNEQFF. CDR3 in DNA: TGCGCCAGCAGCTCCCAGGGGGGGCCTAATGAGCAGTTCTTC.

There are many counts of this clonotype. The CDR3 DNA follows: TGTGCCAGCAGTTTCGATGCCTCCTACGAGCAGTACGTC. Translated: CASSFDASYEQYV. The J gene is TRBJ2-7, the V gene TRBV28; D not certain. In germline, CDR1 is MDHEN, CDR2 SYDVKM. The CDR3 is 13 amino acids. The V end lost 3 bases, the J end lost 0 bases, and 6 bases lay between the germline ends.